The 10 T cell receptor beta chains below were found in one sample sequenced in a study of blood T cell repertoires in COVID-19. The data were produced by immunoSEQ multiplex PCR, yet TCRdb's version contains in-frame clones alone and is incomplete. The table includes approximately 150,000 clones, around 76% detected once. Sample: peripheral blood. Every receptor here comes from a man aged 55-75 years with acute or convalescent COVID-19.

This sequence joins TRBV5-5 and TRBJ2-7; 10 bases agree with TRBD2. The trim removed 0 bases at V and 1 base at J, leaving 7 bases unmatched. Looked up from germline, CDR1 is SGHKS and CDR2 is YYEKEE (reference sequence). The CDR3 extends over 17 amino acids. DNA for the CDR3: TGTGCCAGCAGCTTGGCCACAGCGGGAGGGCCTTCCTACGAGCAGTACTTC. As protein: CASSLATAGGPSYEQYF.

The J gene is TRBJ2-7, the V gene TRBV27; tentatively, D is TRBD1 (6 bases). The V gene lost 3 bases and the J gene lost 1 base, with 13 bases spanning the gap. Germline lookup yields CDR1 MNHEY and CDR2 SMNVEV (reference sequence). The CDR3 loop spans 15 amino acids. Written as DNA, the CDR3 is TGTGCCAGCAGTTTGCACGGGACAAATTCCTACGAGCAGTACTTC. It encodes CASSLHGTNSYEQYF.

The DNA for the CDR3 is TGTGCCAGCAGCTTAGGTAGACAGGGTGGTGATCAGCCCCAGCATTTT. Its translation is CASSLGRQGGDQPQHF. V gene TRBV11-3 combines with J gene TRBJ1-5, with 7 bases identical to TRBD1. The CDR3 contains 16 residues. Losses at the gene ends were 1 base for V and 5 bases for J; bases not matched to a gene: 8. Looked up from germline, CDR1 is SGHNT and CDR2 is YENEEA.

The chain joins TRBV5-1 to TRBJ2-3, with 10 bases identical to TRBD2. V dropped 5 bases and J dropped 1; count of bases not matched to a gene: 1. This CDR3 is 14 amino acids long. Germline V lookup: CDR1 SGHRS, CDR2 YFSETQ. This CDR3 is CASRTSGGTDTQYF. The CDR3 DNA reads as TGCGCCAGCAGAACTAGCGGGGGCACAGATACGCAGTATTTT.

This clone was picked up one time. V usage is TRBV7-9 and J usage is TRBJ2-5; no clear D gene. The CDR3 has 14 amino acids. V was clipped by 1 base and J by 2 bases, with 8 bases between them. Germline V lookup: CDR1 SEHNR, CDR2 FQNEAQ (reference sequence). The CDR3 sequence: CASSLVGPQETQYF. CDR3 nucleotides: TGTGCCAGCAGCTTAGTTGGGCCACAAGAGACCCAGTACTTC.

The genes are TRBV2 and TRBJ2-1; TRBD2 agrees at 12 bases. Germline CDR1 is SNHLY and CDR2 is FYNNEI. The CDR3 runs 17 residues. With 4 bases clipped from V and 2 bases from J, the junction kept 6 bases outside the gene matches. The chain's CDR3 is CASSASSGRATYNEQFF. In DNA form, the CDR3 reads TGTGCCAGCAGTGCCTCTAGCGGGAGGGCCACCTACAATGAGCAGTTCTTC.

CDR3 protein: CASSLGPTGETQYF. The CDR3 region has the DNA TGTGCCAGCAGCTTAGGGCCCACGGGGGAGACCCAGTACTTC. The gene calls are TRBV5-6 and TRBJ2-5, with D perhaps matching TRBD2 (5 bases). Deletions cut 2 bases from V and 5 bases from J, with 13 bases between. Per the germline V gene, CDR1 is SGHDT and CDR2 is YYEEEE. The CDR3 sequence is 14 residues long.

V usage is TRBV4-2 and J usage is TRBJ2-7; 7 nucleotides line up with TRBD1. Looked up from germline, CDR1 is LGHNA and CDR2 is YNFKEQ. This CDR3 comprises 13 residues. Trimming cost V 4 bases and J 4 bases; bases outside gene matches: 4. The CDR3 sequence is CASSRDSGYEQYF. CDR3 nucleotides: TGTGCCAGCAGCCGGGACAGTGGGTACGAGCAGTACTTC.

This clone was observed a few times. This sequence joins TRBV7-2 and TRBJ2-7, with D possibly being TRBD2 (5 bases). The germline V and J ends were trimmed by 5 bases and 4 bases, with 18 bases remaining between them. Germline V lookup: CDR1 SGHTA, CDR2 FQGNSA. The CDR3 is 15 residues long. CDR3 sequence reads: CASSPLMAGLYEQYF. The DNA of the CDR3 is TGTGCCAGCAGCCCCCTTATGGCAGGACTTTACGAGCAGTACTTC.

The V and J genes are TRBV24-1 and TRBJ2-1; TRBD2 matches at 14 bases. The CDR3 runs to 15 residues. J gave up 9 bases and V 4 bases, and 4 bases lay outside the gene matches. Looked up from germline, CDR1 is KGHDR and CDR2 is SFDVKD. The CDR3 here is CATSEAGLAGGEQFF. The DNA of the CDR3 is TGTGCCACCAGTGAGGCAGGACTAGCGGGAGGTGAGCAGTTCTTC.